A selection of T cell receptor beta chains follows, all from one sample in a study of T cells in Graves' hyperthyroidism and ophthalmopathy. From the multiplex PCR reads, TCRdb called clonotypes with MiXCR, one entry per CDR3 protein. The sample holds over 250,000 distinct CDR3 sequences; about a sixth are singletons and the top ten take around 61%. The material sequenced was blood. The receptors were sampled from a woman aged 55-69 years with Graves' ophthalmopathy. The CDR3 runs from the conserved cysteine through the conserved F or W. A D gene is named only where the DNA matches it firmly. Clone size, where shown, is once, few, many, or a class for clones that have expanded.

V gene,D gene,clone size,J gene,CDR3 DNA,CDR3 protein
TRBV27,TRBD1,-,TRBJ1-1,TGTGCCAGCATCGATCTTGGGACAGGGGGTGCGAACACTGAAGCTTTCTTT,CASIDLGTGGANTEAFF
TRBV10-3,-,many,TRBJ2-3,TGTGCCATCAGTGTCGGGAACCCTTCCACAGATACGCAGTATTTT,CAISVGNPSTDTQYF
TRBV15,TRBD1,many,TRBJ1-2,TGTGCCACCAGCCCTTGGGACAGGGGAGCTAACTATGGCTACACCTTC,CATSPWDRGANYGYTF
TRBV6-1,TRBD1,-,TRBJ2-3,TGTGCCACCTCAGGGGGACAGGGCGGCACAGATACGCAGTATTTT,CATSGGQGGTDTQYF
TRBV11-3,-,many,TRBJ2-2,TGTGCCAGCAGCTTAGGAGGAGCGGAACACACCGGGGAGCTGTTTTTT,CASSLGGAEHTGELFF
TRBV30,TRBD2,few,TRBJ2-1,TGTGCCTGGAGTCGTAGCGGGAGACTTTGGGATGAGCAGTTCTTC,CAWSRSGRLWDEQFF
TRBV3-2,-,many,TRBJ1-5,TGTGCCAGCAGCCAAGAACGAGACGGGATCAATCAGCCCCAGCATTTT,CASSQERDGINQPQHF
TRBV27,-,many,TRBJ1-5,TGTGCCAGCGGGACATTTCAGCCCCAGCATTTT,CASGTFQPQHF
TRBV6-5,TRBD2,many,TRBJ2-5,TGTGCCAGCAGTTACTCGGGACCCGGGCTAGCGGGAGGAGAGACCCAGTACTTC,CASSYSGPGLAGGETQYF
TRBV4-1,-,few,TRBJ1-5,TGCGCCAGCAGCCAAGAGAATCAGGGGTATCAGCCCCAGCATTTT,CASSQENQGYQPQHF
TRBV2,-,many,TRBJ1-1,TGTGCCAGCAGTGAAGGGCGGATGAACACTGAAGCTTTCTTT,CASSEGRMNTEAFF
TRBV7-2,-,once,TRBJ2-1,TGCGCCAGCAGCCACTTCGTTGGCCATGAGCAGTTCTTC,CASSHFVGHEQFF
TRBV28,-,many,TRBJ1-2,TGTGCCAGCACCCTCCAGGCAGGGCCTAACTATGGCTACACCTTC,CASTLQAGPNYGYTF
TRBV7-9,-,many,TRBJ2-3,TGTGCCAGCAGCTTAGGCGGGGCAGGGAGGACAGATACGCAGTATTTT,CASSLGGAGRTDTQYF
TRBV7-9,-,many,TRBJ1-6,TGTGCCAGCAGCTTAGCCGGGGGAGGGGGAGGTTCACCCCTCCACTTT,CASSLAGGGGGSPLHF
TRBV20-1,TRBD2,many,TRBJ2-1,TGCAGTGCTTCGAATCTAGCGGGTTTACGGAATGAGCAGTTCTTC,CSASNLAGLRNEQFF
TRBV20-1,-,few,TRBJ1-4,TGCAGTGCGCAACAGGGTTTTGAAAAACTGTTTTTT,CSAQQGFEKLFF
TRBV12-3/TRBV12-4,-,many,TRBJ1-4,TGTGCCAGCAGTTGGGGAGGAGGTAATGAAAAACTGTTTTTT,CASSWGGGNEKLFF
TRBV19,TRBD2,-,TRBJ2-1,TGTGCCAGTAGTATAACCGGGACTAGCGGGGTCTATGAGCAGTTCTTC,CASSITGTSGVYEQFF
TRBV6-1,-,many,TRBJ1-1,TGTGCCAGCAGTGACGGGAGAAGGGCTTTCTTT,CASSDGRRAFF
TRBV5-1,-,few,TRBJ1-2,TGCGCCAGCAGCCTCGGGTCAGCTGGCTACACCTTC,CASSLGSAGYTF
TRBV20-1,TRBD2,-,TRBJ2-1,TGCAGTGCTAGAGATCTGTCCGGGTCTAGCGGGAGTTATGAGCAGTTCTTC,CSARDLSGSSGSYEQFF
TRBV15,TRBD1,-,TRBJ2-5,TGTGCCACCAGCAGAGATCCCCGACAGGGTGCCGAGACCCAGTACTTC,CATSRDPRQGAETQYF
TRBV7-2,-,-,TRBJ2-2,TGTGCCAGCAGCCTACTTATGGTCGGGGAGCTGTTTTTT,CASSLLMVGELFF
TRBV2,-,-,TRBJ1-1,TGTGCCAGCAGTGATCTGGGTACAGCGTCGATTGGAGCTTTCTTT,CASSDLGTASIGAFF
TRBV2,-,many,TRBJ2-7,TGTGCCAGCAGTGATATGGTTGGGGGCACCTACGAGCAGTACTTC,CASSDMVGGTYEQYF
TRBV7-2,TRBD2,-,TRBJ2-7,TGTGCCAGCGCCTCTAGCGGGAGGGCTCAGTTCGAGCAGTACTTC,CASASSGRAQFEQYF
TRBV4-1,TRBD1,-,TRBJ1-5,TGCGCCAGCAGCCAACTTGAGGGGGCGGTGATTCAGCCCCAGCATTTT,CASSQLEGAVIQPQHF
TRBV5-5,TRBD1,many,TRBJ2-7,TGTGCCAGCAGCACGTGGACAGGGCCCTACGAGCAGTACTTC,CASSTWTGPYEQYF
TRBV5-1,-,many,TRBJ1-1,TGCGCCAGCAGCTTGCTATCTGTGGGAAACACTGAAGCTTTCTTT,CASSLLSVGNTEAFF
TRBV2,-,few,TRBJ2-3,TGTGCCAGCAGTGAAGGGGGGGGGCCTAGCACAGATACGCAGTATTTT,CASSEGGGPSTDTQYF
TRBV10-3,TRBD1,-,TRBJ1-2,TGTGCCATCAGTGACTGGACAGGCTCCTCGACAGCTAACTATGGCTACACCTTC,CAISDWTGSSTANYGYTF
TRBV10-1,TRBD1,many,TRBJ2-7,TGCGCCAGCAGTGATATGACAGGGAGCTCCTACGAGCAGTACTTC,CASSDMTGSSYEQYF
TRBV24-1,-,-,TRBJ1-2,TGTGCCACCAGAGGCCAGGACAGCATCAACTATGGCTACACCTTC,CATRGQDSINYGYTF